Listed here are 21 T cell receptor beta chains from one sample, sequenced in a study of T cell responses to AZD1222 COVID-19 vaccine. Sequencing was performed with immunoSEQ multiplex PCR; in TCRdb, only in-frame clones are kept and a portion is missing. The sample shows approximately 120,000 clones, about 90% of them seen only once. The material was peripheral blood, obtained on day 0 of AZD1222 vaccination. The receptor set was obtained from an adult in good health.

This chain joins TRBV11-3 and TRBJ2-7; 8 bases map to TRBD2. Looked up from germline, CDR1 is SGHNT and CDR2 is YENEEA. V trimming: 5 bases; J trimming: 3 bases; junction bases outside the gene matches: 3. CDR3 length: 13 amino acids. The CDR3 protein is CASSRAGGYEQYF. The CDR3 DNA reads TGTGCCAGCAGCCGCGCGGGGGGCTACGAGCAGTACTTC. Full variable domain (outside the CDR3, taken from reference TRBV11-3 and TRBJ2-7): EAGVVQSPRYKIIEKKQPVAFWCNPISGHNTLYWYLQNLGQGPELLIRYENEEAVDDSQLPKDRFSAERLKGVDSTLKIQPAELGDSAVYLCASSRAGGYEQYFGPGTRLTVT.

The chain uses TRBV6-2 or TRBV6-3 and TRBJ1-6; 7 bases are a match to TRBD1. The V and J ends lost 2 bases and 7 bases, in that order; junction bases with no gene match: 2. The CDR3 is 14 residues long. Germline CDR1 and CDR2: MNHEY and SVGEGT. The CDR3 nucleotides are TGTGCCAGCAGTTACCAGACAGGGAATTCACCCCTCCACTTT. It yields the protein CASSYQTGNSPLHF.

The rearrangement uses TRBV18 and TRBJ2-2; D may be TRBD2 (5 bases). CDR3 length equals 17 residues. Germline V CDR1 and CDR2: KGHSH, LQKENI. V gave up 2 bases and J gave up 6 bases, with 19 bases separating them. The DNA of the CDR3 is TGTGCCAGCTCACCAAAGAAGGGAAGGGAGCTGCCCGGGGAGCTGTTTTTT. Translation gives CASSPKKGRELPGELFF. The full variable domain, with the rest looked up from reference TRBV18 and TRBJ2-2, is NAGVMQNPRHLVRRRGQEARLRCSPMKGHSHVYWYRQLPEEGLKFMVYLQKENIIDESGMPKERFSAEFPKEGPSILRIQQVVRGDSAAYFCASSPKKGRELPGELFFGEGSRLTVL.

The V call is TRBV5-1, the J call TRBJ2-5, with 12 bases identical to TRBD2. Trimming cost V 1 base and J 5 bases; bases outside gene matches: 6. Germline CDR1 and CDR2: SGHRS and YFSETQ. The CDR3 loop spans 16 amino acids. The CDR3 loop is CASSLSGLAGTETQYF. The CDR3 nucleotides are TGCGCCAGCAGCTTGAGCGGACTAGCGGGAACGGAGACCCAGTACTTC.

The V call is TRBV15, the J call TRBJ2-7; tentatively, D is TRBD1 (5 bases). The CDR3 contains 15 residues. Trimming pared 0 bases from V and 3 bases from J, leaving 12 bases between. Germline V CDR1 and CDR2: LNHNV, YYDKDF (reference sequence). This CDR3 reads CATSRDYDSLYEQYF. CDR3 nucleotide sequence: TGTGCCACCAGCAGAGATTACGACAGCCTCTACGAGCAGTACTTC.

The J gene is TRBJ1-3, the V gene TRBV18; maybe TRBD1 (6 bases). From germline, CDR1 is KGHSH and CDR2 LQKENI. This CDR3 comprises 15 residues. V lost 8 bases and J lost 0, with 14 bases in between. The CDR3 bases are TGTGCCAGCCATGGAGGGGGGAGCTCTGGAAACACCATATATTTT. This sequence encodes CASHGGGSSGNTIYF.

J is TRBJ1-4 and V is TRBV6-5, with D possibly TRBD1 on 6 matching bases. The germline CDR1 and CDR2 sequences are MNHEY and SVGAGI. The V and J ends lost 8 bases and 6 bases respectively, with 19 bases between them. This CDR3 has 15 amino acids. Written as DNA, the CDR3 is TGTGCCAGCGGCTTGGGGGGGGCGAGGGATGAAAAACTGTTTTTT. Amino acids: CASGLGGARDEKLFF.

This chain uses TRBV7-2 with TRBJ2-3; perhaps TRBD1 as D (5 bases). The germline gives CDR1 SGHTA, CDR2 FQGNSA. The V end lost 2 bases, the J end lost 0 bases, and 9 bases lay between the germline ends. The CDR3 consists of 15 residues. This CDR3 reads CASSLMGLSTDTQYF. As DNA, the CDR3 is TGTGCCAGCAGCTTAATGGGGCTCAGCACAGATACGCAGTATTTT. The full variable domain, completed using reference TRBV7-2 and TRBJ2-3, is GAGVSQSPSNKVTEKGKDVELRCDPISGHTALYWYRQSLGQGLEFLIYFQGNSAPDKSGLPSDRFSAERTGGSVSTLTIQRTQQEDSAVYLCASSLMGLSTDTQYFGPGTRLTVL.

The chain links TRBV4-1 to TRBJ1-1; possible D gene TRBD1, 5 bases. V lost 0 bases, J lost 7 bases, and 12 bases lay in between. This CDR3 has 14 amino acids. Per germline, CDR1 MGHRA and CDR2 YSYEKL. As DNA, the CDR3 is TGCGCCAGCAGCCAAGACCCGGGACTGGGTGAAGCTTTCTTT. Residues: CASSQDPGLGEAFF.

For the CDR3, the DNA is TGTGCCAGCAACCTGGCTCCAGGAGTAGACGAAAAACTGTTTTTT. This sequence encodes CASNLAPGVDEKLFF. The J gene is TRBJ1-4, the V gene TRBV7-9, with D uncertain. V lost 7 bases and J 8 bases, leaving 20 bases between the germline ends. The germline CDR1 and CDR2 sequences are SEHNR and FQNEAQ (reference sequence). The CDR3 has 15 residues.

This chain uses TRBV18 with TRBJ2-7, with D perhaps assigned TRBD1 or TRBD2 (5 bases each). The CDR3 totals 15 residues. The ends were cut back, 1 base at V and 2 bases at J, with 12 bases in the middle. Germline-derived CDR1 and CDR2 are KGHSH and LQKENI. The DNA for the CDR3 is TGTGCCAGCTCACCACTGAGGGACGGACCCTACGAGCAGTACTTC. This codes for CASSPLRDGPYEQYF.

The CDR3 DNA reads TGCGCCAGCAGCCCGGGGACAGCCACCGTTGAAGCTTTCTTT. Translated: CASSPGTATVEAFF. The V call is TRBV5-1, the J call TRBJ1-1; 7 nucleotides line up with TRBD1. This CDR3 is built from 14 residues. Germline values: CDR1 SGHRS, CDR2 YFSETQ. V shed 4 bases, J shed 7 bases, and the junction held 10 bases outside the gene matches.

The rearrangement joins TRBV19 to TRBJ1-5; 11 bases are shared with TRBD1. Germline CDR1 LNHDA, CDR2 SQIVND (reference sequence). The CDR3 contains 16 residues. The V gene end was trimmed by 4 bases and the J gene end by 6 bases; junction bases not matched to a gene: 8. The CDR3 DNA reads as TGTGCCAGTAGTACCCGGACAGGGGGCTTTCGTCAGCCCCAGCATTTT. Translated, it gives CASSTRTGGFRQPQHF.

This chain links TRBV5-4 with TRBJ2-3; 14 nucleotides match TRBD2. This CDR3 spans 15 amino acids. The germline V gene has CDR1 SGHNT and CDR2 YYREEE (reference sequence). The V segment lost 4 bases and the J segment 3 bases; nucleotides outside the gene matches: 1. CDR3 bases: TGTGCCAGCAGCCGACTAGCGGGAGGGACAGATACGCAGTATTTT. Its translation: CASSRLAGGTDTQYF.

The V call is TRBV6-6, the J call TRBJ1-5; D is uncertain. V was cut by 5 bases and J by 2 bases, with 13 bases left in between. Germline V gives CDR1 MNHNY, CDR2 SVGAGI (reference sequence). The CDR3 covers 15 residues. CDR3 DNA: TGTGCCAGCAGTACCCCCTACCAGGGCAATCAGCCCCAGCATTTT. It specifies CASSTPYQGNQPQHF.

J is TRBJ1-5 and V is TRBV30; D remains unclear. Between the trimmed V and J ends, which lost 0 bases and 9 bases, there was a span of 6 bases. Germline V gene sequence: CDR1 GTSNPN, CDR2 SVGIG (reference sequence). CDR3 length: 11 amino acids. The CDR3 spells CAWSVQGPQHF. The CDR3 coding sequence is TGTGCCTGGAGTGTACAAGGGCCCCAGCATTTT.

The chain joins TRBV15 to TRBJ1-1; no clear D gene. The V end was cut by 1 base, the J end by 5 bases, with 11 bases between. The germline V gene has CDR1 LNHNV and CDR2 YYDKDF (reference sequence). The CDR3 spans 14 residues. Written as DNA, the CDR3 is TGTGCCACCAGCAGAGGCAATCGTCCGACTGAAGCTTTCTTT. Residues: CATSRGNRPTEAFF.

The chain links TRBV3-1 (or the pseudogene TRBV3-2) to TRBJ1-4; tentative D call: TRBD1 (5 bases). This CDR3 comprises 15 residues. Trimming removed 4 bases at V and 2 bases at J, with 11 bases between. Germline loops: CDR1 LGHDT, CDR2 YNNKEL (reference sequence). The CDR3, as DNA: TGTGCCAGCAGCCCCCAAGGGGCTACTAATGAAAAACTGTTTTTT. This gives the protein CASSPQGATNEKLFF.

This clone came up a few times. V and J are TRBV7-9 and TRBJ1-2; no firm D call. V was pared by 5 bases and J by 4 bases, with 14 bases between. Looked up from germline, CDR1 is SEHNR and CDR2 is FQNEAQ (reference sequence). The CDR3 has 14 amino acids. The CDR3 nucleotides are TGTGCCAGCAGCCAACAGACCATATCCTATGGCTACACCTTC. As protein: CASSQQTISYGYTF. Using reference TRBV7-9 and TRBJ1-2 for the parts outside the CDR3, the full variable domain is DTGVSQNPRHKITKRGQNVTFRCDPISEHNRLYWYRQTLGQGPEFLTYFQNEAQLEKSRLLSDRFSAERPKGSFSTLEIQRTEQGDSAMYLCASSQQTISYGYTFGSGTRLTVV.

This clone has a handful of counts. The chain employs TRBV12-3 or TRBV12-4 and TRBJ2-7, with unresolved D. This CDR3 comprises 11 residues. The V gene lost 1 base and the J gene lost 6 bases, with 4 bases spanning the gap. CDR3 DNA: TGTGCCAGCAGTTTAGAGTCCGAGCAGTACTTC. It encodes CASSLESEQYF.

This rearrangement joins TRBV5-5 to TRBJ1-3; perhaps TRBD1 as D (6 bases). CDR1 and CDR2 from the germline V gene are SGHKS and YYEKEE (reference sequence). V dropped 3 bases and J dropped 4 bases, with 17 bases sitting between them. The CDR3 spans 16 residues. The CDR3 DNA is TGTGCCAGCAGCTCCTATGGGGGGGCAGCGGGAAACACCATATATTTT. Translated, it gives CASSSYGGAAGNTIYF.